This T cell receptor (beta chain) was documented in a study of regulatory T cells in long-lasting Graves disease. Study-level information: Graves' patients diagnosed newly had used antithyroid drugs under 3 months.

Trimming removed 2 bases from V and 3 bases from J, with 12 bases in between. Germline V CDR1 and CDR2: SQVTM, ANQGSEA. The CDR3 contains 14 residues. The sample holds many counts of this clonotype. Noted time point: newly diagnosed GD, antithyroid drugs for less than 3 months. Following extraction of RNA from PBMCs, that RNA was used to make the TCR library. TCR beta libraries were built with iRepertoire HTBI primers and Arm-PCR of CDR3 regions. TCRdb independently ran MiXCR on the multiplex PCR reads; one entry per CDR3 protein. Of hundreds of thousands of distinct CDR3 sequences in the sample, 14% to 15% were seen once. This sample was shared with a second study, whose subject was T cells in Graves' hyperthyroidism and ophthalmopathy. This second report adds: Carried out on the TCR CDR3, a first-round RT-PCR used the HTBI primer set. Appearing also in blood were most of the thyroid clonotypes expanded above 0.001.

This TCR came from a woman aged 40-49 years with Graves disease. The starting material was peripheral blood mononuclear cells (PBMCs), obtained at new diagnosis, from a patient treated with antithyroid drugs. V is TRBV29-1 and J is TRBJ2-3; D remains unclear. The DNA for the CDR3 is TGCAGCGTTGAACCCTTCGGCAAAACAGATACGCAGTATTTT. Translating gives CSVEPFGKTDTQYF.